One and the same sample provided the 3 T cell receptor beta chains below, sequenced in a study of early T cells in non-severe SARS-CoV-2 infection (dated by TCRdb to the early 2020s). The receptor library was made with 5' RACE. The run used a NextSeq 500. TCRdb redid the processing of the public reads, applying fastp at Q25 and MiXCR, and retained in-frame beta chains. Entries are consolidated by CDR3 protein sequence, retaining the most common genes and DNA. The sample table records approximately 84,000 distinct CDR3 sequences; approximately 15% of these occur just once. Roughly 6% of the sample is held by the ten biggest clonotypes. Material for sequencing was whole blood. All receptors come from an adult who was a healthcare worker with PCR-confirmed SARS-CoV-2 infection or an uninfected control (not recorded which).

The chain combines TRBV12-3 or TRBV12-4 with TRBJ2-1, with TRBD2 identical over 11 bases. The CDR3 runs 15 residues. The V gene end was trimmed by 3 bases and the J gene end by 10 bases; junction bases not matched to a gene: 8. This CDR3 is CASSFELAGVAEQFF. The CDR3, as DNA: TGTGCCAGCAGTTTTGAACTAGCGGGAGTAGCCGAGCAGTTCTTC.

This clonotype was seen repeatedly, ten times or more. This chain links TRBV5-1 with TRBJ2-1, with D uncertain. Deletions cut 4 bases from V and 5 bases from J, with 13 bases between. This CDR3 contains 14 residues. Germline V CDR1 and CDR2: SGHRS, YFSETQ. The CDR3 protein is CASSPIRWDNEQFF. As DNA, the CDR3 is TGCGCCAGCAGCCCGATACGATGGGACAATGAGCAGTTCTTC.

This sequence joins TRBV29-1 and TRBJ2-3; 7 positions agree with TRBD2. Germline assignment: CDR1 SQVTM and CDR2 ANQGSEA. Trimming removed 2 bases from V and 4 bases from J; junction bases left unmatched: 6. This CDR3 is 14 amino acids long. The CDR3 nucleotides are TGCAGCGTTGAACGGGGGGAGGACCCAGATACGCAGTATTTT. Amino acid sequence: CSVERGEDPDTQYF.